This T cell receptor (beta chain) is drawn from a study of brain metastases from non-small cell lung cancer. Study-level findings and limits: TCR repertoires overlapped largely between brain metastases and matched primaries. T-cell clones appeared expanded in 55% to 65% of brain metastases relative to matched primary tumors. Fewer infiltrating T cells were found in brain metastases than primaries.

Produced via immunoSEQ multiplex PCR; TCRdb's table is partial and in-frame only. The sample lists several thousand clones, roughly 80% seen once, with about 4.3% in the top ten. As concerns this clone: Its specificity is not known.

The sample was primary lung tumor tissue. This TCR came from a donor aged 40 or older with non-small cell lung cancer.

This CDR3 is CASSQVGVETQYF. CDR3 bases: TGCGCCAGCAGCCAAGTGGGGGTGGAGACCCAGTACTTC. This chain uses TRBV4-1 with TRBJ2-5; D is tentatively TRBD1 or TRBD2 (5 bases each). CDR1 and CDR2 (germline): MGHRA, YSYEKL. CDR3 length: 13 amino acids. V was clipped by 1 base and J by 5 bases, with 8 bases between them.